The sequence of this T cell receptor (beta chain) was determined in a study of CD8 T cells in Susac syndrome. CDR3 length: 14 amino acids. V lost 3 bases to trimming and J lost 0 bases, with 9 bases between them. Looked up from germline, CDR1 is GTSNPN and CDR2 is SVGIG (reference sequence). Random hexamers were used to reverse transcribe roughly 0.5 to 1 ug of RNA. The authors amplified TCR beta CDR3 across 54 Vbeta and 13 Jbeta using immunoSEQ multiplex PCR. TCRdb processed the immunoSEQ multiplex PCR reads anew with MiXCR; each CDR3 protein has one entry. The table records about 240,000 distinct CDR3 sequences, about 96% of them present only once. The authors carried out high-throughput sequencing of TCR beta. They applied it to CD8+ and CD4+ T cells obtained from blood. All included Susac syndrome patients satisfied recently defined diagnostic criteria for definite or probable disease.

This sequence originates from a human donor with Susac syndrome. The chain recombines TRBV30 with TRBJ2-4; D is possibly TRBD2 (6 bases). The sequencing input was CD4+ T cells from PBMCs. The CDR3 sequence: CAWRKGLAKNIQYF. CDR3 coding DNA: TGTGCCTGGAGGAAGGGACTAGCCAAAAACATTCAGTACTTC.